This entry lists 5 T cell receptor beta chains sequenced from one sample in a study of blood T cell repertoires in COVID-19. Assay: immunoSEQ multiplex PCR; the TCRdb copy retains only in-frame clones and omits some. The sample has about 390,000 clones, about 89% seen once; the top ten hold roughly 2.1%. Material: peripheral blood. Receptors originate from a woman aged 60 to 75 with COVID-19, enrolled during active disease.

This clone was seen more than once but under ten times. The rearrangement links TRBV5-1 to TRBJ1-4, with 7 bases lining up with TRBD1. The CDR3 length is 14 residues. Trimming took 4 bases from V and 7 from J; bases not matched to a gene: 7. Germline V lookup: CDR1 SGHRS, CDR2 YFSETQ. The CDR3 DNA reads TGCGCCAGCAGCCCCGGAGGGGGCGGTGAAAAACTGTTTTTT. Protein product: CASSPGGGGEKLFF. The variable domain in full, with the rest retrieved from reference TRBV5-1 and TRBJ1-4, is KAGVTQTPRYLIKTRGQQVTLSCSPISGHRSVSWYQQTPGQGLQFLFEYFSETQRNKGNFPGRFSGRQFSNSRSEMNVSTLELGDSALYLCASSPGGGGEKLFFGSGTQLSVL.

The genes are TRBV19 and TRBJ1-1, with D possibly matching TRBD1 (6 bases). Germline lookup yields CDR1 LNHDA and CDR2 SQIVND (reference sequence). V lost 9 bases to trimming and J lost 2 bases, with 13 bases between them. CDR3 size: 13 residues. CDR3 DNA sequence: TGTGCCAGCGATGGGGGGGGCAACACTGAAGCTTTCTTT. It codes for CASDGGGNTEAFF. Full variable domain (rest looked up from reference TRBV19 and TRBJ1-1): DGGITQSPKYLFRKEGQNVTLSCEQNLNHDAMYWYRQDPGQGLRLIYYSQIVNDFQKGDIAEGYSVSREKKESFPLTVTSAQKNPTAFYLCASDGGGNTEAFFGQGTRLTVV.

This sequence joins TRBV20-1 and TRBJ2-7, with no clear D. V was pared by 5 bases and J by 2 bases, with 13 bases between. Germline V gene data show CDR1 as DFQATT and CDR2 as SNEGSKA (reference sequence). The CDR3 length is 13 residues. CDR3 sequence (DNA): TGCAGTGCTCGTGTCGGGTCCCCCTACGAGCAGTACTTC. The encoded protein is CSARVGSPYEQYF.

The rearrangement uses TRBV14 and TRBJ2-7; unclear D gene. The V gene's germline CDR1 is SGHDN and CDR2 FVKESK. The CDR3 runs 13 residues. V was shortened by 4 bases and J by 5 bases, with 12 bases between the two germline ends. The CDR3 here is CASSRSRRNEQYF. The CDR3 DNA is TGTGCCAGCAGCCGGTCTAGGCGGAACGAGCAGTACTTC.

This clone was recorded only once. This chain uses TRBV28 with TRBJ2-3; tentative D call: TRBD2 (5 bases). Germline CDR1 reads MDHEN; CDR2 reads SYDVKM. Trimming left V 7 bases short and J 4 bases short, with 9 bases between. The CDR3 has 12 amino acids. For the CDR3, the DNA is TGTGCCAGCAAGGAGGCCGCAGATACGCAGTATTTT. This encodes CASKEAADTQYF.